The 32 T cell receptor beta chains below come from one sample, sequenced in a study of Ad26.COV2.S vaccination and SARS-CoV-2 variants. As to treatment: 15 to 20 received Ad26.COV2.S at low or high dose, single or two shots; roughly 5 received placebo; per-sample allocation not given. Samples came from day 63 after the first vaccine or placebo injection. Generated by immunoSEQ multiplex PCR, the TCRdb table keeps only in-frame clones and is missing some. Of around 400,000 clones listed, 89% were seen once; the top ten hold 1.9%. Sequenced material: peripheral blood, taken in a trial of Ad26.COV2.S vaccine versus placebo. These receptors were collected from a person between 18 and 59 years old who received the Ad26.COV2.S COVID-19 vaccine or a placebo.

This clone was observed many times. V is TRBV19 and J is TRBJ2-2; TRBD1 aligns across 7 bases. J lost 2 bases, V lost 4 bases, and 4 bases had no gene match. The germline V gene encodes CDR1 LNHDA and CDR2 SQIVND (reference sequence). The CDR3 loop spans 15 amino acids. The CDR3 loop reads CASSTGTDNTGELFF. The DNA for the CDR3 is TGTGCCAGTAGTACCGGGACAGACAACACCGGGGAGCTGTTTTTT.

V is TRBV28 and J is TRBJ2-2; TRBD2 aligns across 11 bases. In germline, CDR1 is MDHEN, CDR2 SYDVKM. There are 15 residues in the CDR3. V dropped 6 bases and J dropped 5; count of bases not matched to a gene: 5. CDR3 in DNA: TGTGCCAGCAGGTCACTAGCGGGAGTTACCGGGGAGCTGTTTTTT. Translating gives CASRSLAGVTGELFF.

This chain joins TRBV29-1 and TRBJ2-2; D remains ambiguous. Germline V gene lookup returns CDR1 SQVTM and CDR2 ANQGSEA. Trimming took 4 bases from V and 0 from J, leaving 3 bases between them. This CDR3 spans 12 amino acids. In DNA, the CDR3 is TGCAGCGTTGGCGCGAACACCGGGGAGCTGTTTTTT. Its protein product is CSVGANTGELFF.

The chain couples TRBV19 to TRBJ2-5, with 10 nucleotides matching TRBD1. This CDR3 spans 15 amino acids. CDR1 is LNHDA and CDR2 is SQIVND in the germline V gene (reference sequence). The ends lost 6 bases at V and 4 bases at J; junction bases unmatched: 8. The CDR3, as DNA: TGTGCCAGTAGCAGATTCGGACAGGGGGGAGAGACCCAGTACTTC. Its translation: CASSRFGQGGETQYF.

This chain joins TRBV6-5 and TRBJ2-2, with 7 bases matching TRBD2. The CDR3 contains 11 residues. V shed 6 bases and J 9 bases; nucleotides not matched to a gene: 1. Germline V gene lookup returns CDR1 MNHEY and CDR2 SVGAGI. This chain's CDR3 is CASRAGRELFF. CDR3 nucleotide sequence: TGTGCCAGCAGAGCGGGAAGGGAGCTGTTTTTT.

This sequence joins TRBV28 and TRBJ1-5, with unresolved D. With 1 base removed from V and 6 bases from J, the gap between germline ends came to 13 bases. This CDR3 region has 15 residues. Germline assignment: CDR1 MDHEN and CDR2 SYDVKM. The CDR3 loop reads CASSLLALEGQPQHF. For the CDR3, the DNA is TGTGCCAGCAGTTTATTGGCCCTAGAGGGTCAGCCCCAGCATTTT.

This clone has a single count. The chain recombines TRBV5-3 with TRBJ1-5; maybe TRBD1 (6 bases). TRBV5-3 is labeled an ORF, and its function is uncertain. V dropped 4 bases and J dropped 0 bases, with 26 bases sitting between them. The CDR3 length is 20 residues. CDR3 nucleotide sequence: TGTGCCAGAAGCGGGGTGATGGGACATTCCAACCTTTATAGCAATCAGCCCCAGCATTTT. This encodes CARSGVMGHSNLYSNQPQHF.

The chain combines TRBV30 with TRBJ2-1; tentative D call: TRBD2 (6 bases). Germline assignment: CDR1 GTSNPN and CDR2 SVGIG (reference sequence). The CDR3 contains 10 residues. The CDR3 reads CIGWGDEQFF. Here the CDR3 DNA reads TGTATAGGATGGGGGGATGAGCAGTTCTTC.

The V and J genes are TRBV9 and TRBJ2-1; 10 bases match TRBD1. The ends lost 3 bases at V and 7 bases at J; junction bases unmatched: 1. From germline, CDR1 is SGDLS and CDR2 YYNGEE. The CDR3 extends over 13 amino acids. DNA for the CDR3: TGTGCCAGCAGCGCGGGACAGGGGAATGAGCAGTTCTTC. As protein: CASSAGQGNEQFF. The whole variable domain, filled in from reference TRBV9 and TRBJ2-1, reads DSGVTQTPKHLITATGQRVTLRCSPRSGDLSVYWYQQSLDQGLQFLIQYYNGEERAKGNILERFSAQQFPDLHSELNLSSLELGDSALYFCASSAGQGNEQFFGPGTRLTVL.

The chain recombines TRBV3-1 (or the pseudogene TRBV3-2) with TRBJ2-5; no reliable D call. The ends were cut back, 0 bases at V and 2 bases at J, with 1 base in the middle. The germline CDR1 and CDR2 sequences are LGHDT and YNNKEL (reference sequence). The CDR3 has 12 residues. CDR3 sequence: CASSQEQETQYF. The CDR3 region has the DNA TGTGCCAGCAGCCAAGAACAAGAGACCCAGTACTTC.

This clone was seen a handful of times. The chain couples TRBV7-9 to TRBJ2-1; D possibly uses TRBD1 or TRBD2 (5 bases each). Germline CDR1 reads SEHNR; CDR2 reads FQNEAQ (reference sequence). V was clipped by 0 bases and J by 10 bases, with 10 bases between them. This CDR3 spans 13 amino acids. The CDR3: CASSLASWGEQFF. CDR3 nucleotides: TGTGCCAGCAGCTTAGCCAGTTGGGGGGAGCAGTTCTTC.

The chain is built from TRBV19 and TRBJ1-2, with D tentatively TRBD1 (5 bases). The germline V gene has CDR1 LNHDA and CDR2 SQIVND (reference sequence). The CDR3 is 13 residues long. Trimming removed 3 bases at V and 4 bases at J, with 9 bases between. CDR3 sequence: CASSMLGVYGYTF. In DNA, the CDR3 is TGTGCCAGTAGTATGCTAGGGGTCTATGGCTACACCTTC.

The chain is built from TRBV5-1 and TRBJ1-1; D is possibly TRBD1 (5 bases). CDR3 length: 15 residues. Trimming cost V 0 bases and J 11 bases, with 20 bases left between them. CDR1 is SGHRS and CDR2 is YFSETQ in the germline V gene. CDR3 sequence reads: CASSLEGQAWDSAFF. As DNA, the CDR3 is TGCGCCAGCAGCTTGGAGGGGCAGGCTTGGGATTCTGCTTTCTTT.

The chain has TRBV6-1 and TRBJ1-6, with D perhaps TRBD1 (6 bases). V lost 0 bases and J lost 0, with 15 bases in between. CDR3 length equals 19 residues. CDR1 MNHNS and CDR2 SASEGT come from the germline V gene. DNA of the CDR3: TGTGCCAGCAGTGAAGCGGGGGGCAGAGGGCGCTCCTATAATTCACCCCTCCACTTT. Translating it yields CASSEAGGRGRSYNSPLHF.

The table lists this clone with a count of one. The chain joins TRBV10-3 to TRBJ1-1; D not resolved. Trimming took 6 bases from V and 1 from J, leaving 6 bases between them. CDR1 is ENHRY and CDR2 is SYGVKD in the germline V gene. This CDR3 region has 12 residues. The CDR3 region has the DNA TGTGCCATCAGGGAGGGGAACACTGAAGCTTTCTTT. Amino acid sequence: CAIREGNTEAFF.

The chain joins TRBV3-1 (or the pseudogene TRBV3-2) to TRBJ2-7; D may be TRBD1 (6 bases). V lost 4 bases and J 4 bases, leaving 20 bases between the germline ends. Germline loops: CDR1 LGHDT, CDR2 YNNKEL (reference sequence). This CDR3 contains 16 residues. The CDR3 loop is CASSPSGTTNAYEQYF. The CDR3 nucleotides read TGTGCCAGCAGCCCGTCGGGGACAACAAACGCATACGAGCAGTACTTC.

The chain has TRBV7-9 and TRBJ1-2, with D possibly TRBD1 on 5 matching bases. The CDR3 runs to 12 residues. V was cut by 4 bases and J by 13 bases, with 16 bases left in between. CDR1 and CDR2 from the germline V gene are SEHNR and FQNEAQ (reference sequence). CDR3 amino acids: CASSSNDWGSTF. The CDR3 DNA reads TGTGCCAGCAGCTCAAACGACTGGGGGTCCACCTTC.

The count of this clone is one. V usage is TRBV11-2 and J usage is TRBJ2-7, with 7 bases fitting TRBD2. The CDR3 spans 14 residues. The trim removed 6 bases at V and 0 bases at J, leaving 5 bases unmatched. CDR1 and CDR2 from the germline V gene are SGHAT and FQNNGV. CDR3 amino acids: CASRGEGLSYEQYF. CDR3 DNA sequence: TGTGCCAGCAGGGGGGAGGGGCTCTCCTACGAGCAGTACTTC.

The chain employs TRBV10-3 and TRBJ2-5, with unresolved D. Germline lookup yields CDR1 ENHRY and CDR2 SYGVKD. Trimming removed 0 bases at V and 5 bases at J, with 13 bases between. This CDR3 is 15 amino acids long. This CDR3 is CAISESSFGRETQYF. In nucleotides, the CDR3 is TGTGCCATCAGTGAGTCTTCTTTTGGCCGGGAGACCCAGTACTTC.

This clone was observed once. This chain links TRBV30 with TRBJ1-2; the D gene is possibly TRBD1 (6 bases). CDR1 and CDR2 from the germline V gene are GTSNPN and SVGIG (reference sequence). V was pared by 3 bases and J by 4 bases, with 12 bases between. The CDR3 runs to 13 residues. CDR3 sequence reads: CAWSPGTPYGYTF. CDR3 nucleotide sequence: TGTGCCTGGAGCCCCGGGACACCCTATGGCTACACCTTC.

The CDR3 region is CAWSYSRSYEQYF. In DNA form, the CDR3 reads TGTGCCTGGAGTTACAGCCGCTCCTACGAGCAGTACTTC. J is TRBJ2-7 and V is TRBV30; D gene ambiguous. V was trimmed by 2 bases and J by 0 bases, leaving 8 bases between them. The CDR3 runs 13 residues. Germline CDR1 is GTSNPN and CDR2 is SVGIG (reference sequence).

The chain joins TRBV27 to TRBJ2-2; 8 positions match TRBD1. The V and J ends lost 6 bases and 1 base, in that order; junction bases with no gene match: 4. This CDR3 comprises 15 residues. CDR1 is MNHEY and CDR2 is SMNVEV in the germline V gene (reference sequence). CDR3 DNA: TGTGCCAGCAGACCCGGGACAGGGAACACCGGGGAGCTGTTTTTT. Its translation: CASRPGTGNTGELFF.

V gene TRBV2 combines with J gene TRBJ2-5, with 12 positions matching TRBD2. V lost 5 bases and J lost 2; bases outside the gene matches: 3. Germline V lookup: CDR1 SNHLY, CDR2 FYNNEI. This CDR3 has 15 amino acids. As DNA, the CDR3 is TGTGCCAGCAGTAGCGGGACTAGCGGGCAAGAGACCCAGTACTTC. The encoded protein is CASSSGTSGQETQYF.

The chain uses TRBV5-4 and TRBJ1-6, with a weak D call TRBD1 (5 bases). This CDR3 is 15 amino acids long. V was trimmed by 4 bases and J by 10 bases, leaving 18 bases between them. The germline V gene has CDR1 SGHNT and CDR2 YYREEE (reference sequence). DNA of the CDR3: TGTGCCAGCAGCCCCTACGGGGGGATGAACTCACCCCTCCACTTT. Its translation: CASSPYGGMNSPLHF.

The chain couples TRBV4-1 to TRBJ2-1; weak D call: TRBD2 (6 bases). The CDR3 loop spans 15 amino acids. V was trimmed by 0 bases and J by 2 bases, leaving 8 bases between them. Germline V gene lookup returns CDR1 MGHRA and CDR2 YSYEKL. CDR3 bases: TGCGCCAGCAGCCAAGATGGCGGGACCTACAATGAGCAGTTCTTC. Its translation: CASSQDGGTYNEQFF.

This sequence joins TRBV11-2 and TRBJ2-2; TRBD2 is a possible D gene (6 bases). This CDR3 spans 15 amino acids. The ends were cut back, 3 bases at V and 0 bases at J, with 8 bases in the middle. The germline V gene encodes CDR1 SGHAT and CDR2 FQNNGV. The CDR3 DNA follows: TGTGCCAGCAGCTTCGGGAGAACGAACACCGGGGAGCTGTTTTTT. It codes for CASSFGRTNTGELFF.

The chain recombines TRBV7-2 with TRBJ2-3; TRBD2 matches at 9 bases. The CDR3 extends over 17 amino acids. Germline loops: CDR1 SGHTA, CDR2 FQGNSA. V trimming: 3 bases; J trimming: 3 bases; junction bases outside the gene matches: 10. DNA for the CDR3: TGTGCCAGCAGCTTTATCCCGGCGGGAGGGGGTACAGATACGCAGTATTTT. Protein product: CASSFIPAGGGTDTQYF.

The genes are TRBV9 and TRBJ2-1; TRBD1 might be the D (6 bases). Germline CDR1 and CDR2: SGDLS and YYNGEE. The CDR3 is 15 residues long. The germline V and J ends were trimmed by 3 bases and 0 bases, with 10 bases remaining between them. The CDR3 DNA reads TGTGCCAGCAGCGGCCGGGACACCTCCTACAATGAGCAGTTCTTC. It codes for CASSGRDTSYNEQFF.

This chain connects TRBV3-1 (or the pseudogene TRBV3-2) to TRBJ2-7; possible D gene TRBD1, 6 bases. CDR3 length equals 14 residues. Germline CDR1 reads LGHDT; CDR2 reads YNNKEL (reference sequence). V was trimmed by 4 bases and J by 1 base, leaving 11 bases between them. The CDR3 region has the DNA TGTGCCAGCAGCCTAGGGGGTAGTTCCTACGAGCAGTACTTC. Protein: CASSLGGSSYEQYF.

This chain joins TRBV5-6 and TRBJ2-7; TRBD2 matches 14 bases. The CDR3 length is 16 residues. The germline V gene has CDR1 SGHDT and CDR2 YYEEEE. V shed 4 bases and J 7 bases; nucleotides not matched to a gene: 10. The CDR3 DNA is TGTGCCAGCAGCACCCCCCCGACTAGCGGGAGGGGGGAGCAGTACTTC. Translated, it gives CASSTPPTSGRGEQYF.

The genes are TRBV28 and TRBJ1-5; D is uncertain. The CDR3 sequence is 13 residues long. Germline values: CDR1 MDHEN, CDR2 SYDVKM. V lost 4 bases, J lost 3 bases, and 7 bases lay in between. In DNA form, the CDR3 reads TGTGCCAGCAGTTACAGTCACAATCAGCCCCAGCATTTT. Translating it yields CASSYSHNQPQHF.

This chain links TRBV30 with TRBJ2-7, with TRBD1 identical over 7 bases. Trimming at V came to 1 base and at J to 4 bases, leaving 7 bases not matched to a gene. Looked up from germline, CDR1 is GTSNPN and CDR2 is SVGIG (reference sequence). The CDR3 loop spans 14 amino acids. The CDR3 nucleotides are TGTGCCTGGAGTGCCTGGGACAGAAATTACGAGCAGTACTTC. This encodes CAWSAWDRNYEQYF.